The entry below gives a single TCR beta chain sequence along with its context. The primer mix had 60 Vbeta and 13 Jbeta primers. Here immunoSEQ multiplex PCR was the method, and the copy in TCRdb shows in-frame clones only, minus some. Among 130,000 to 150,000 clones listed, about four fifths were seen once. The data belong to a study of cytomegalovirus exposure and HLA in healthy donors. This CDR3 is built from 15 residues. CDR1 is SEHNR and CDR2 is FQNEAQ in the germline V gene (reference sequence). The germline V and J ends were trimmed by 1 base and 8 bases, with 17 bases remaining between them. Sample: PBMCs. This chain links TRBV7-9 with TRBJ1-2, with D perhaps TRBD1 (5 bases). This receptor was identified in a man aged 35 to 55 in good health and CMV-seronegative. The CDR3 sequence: CASSLDGRGSGGYTF. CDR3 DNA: TGTGCCAGCAGCTTAGATGGGCGGGGCTCGGGCGGCTACACCTTC.